The 5 T cell receptor beta chains listed next were all sequenced from one sample in a study of T cells expressing NK-cell markers. TCRdb re-analyzed the 5' RACE reads; it lists each CDR3 protein once, without DNA. The sample holds about 550,000 distinct CDR3 sequences. What was sequenced was blood T cells: a sorted CD56 or NKG2C T cell subset, CD4+ or CD8+ T cells, or bulk PBMC T cells (not recorded which). All receptors come from a man younger than 30 in good health.

The chain links TRBV6-2 or TRBV6-3 to TRBJ2-1; as DNA is missing, the TRBD1 call by TCRdb cannot be tested. The CDR3 spans 15 residues. Germline values: CDR1 MNHEY, CDR2 SVGEGT. This CDR3 reads CASSPGGAHYNEQFF.

The CDR3 sequence is CASSASGTHNEQFF. The chain combines TRBV7-2 with TRBJ2-1. CDR1 and CDR2 from the germline V gene are SGHTA and FQGNSA. This CDR3 region has 14 residues.

V is TRBV18 and J is TRBJ2-5; TCRdb's D call, TRBD1, is unchecked because there is no DNA. The length of the CDR3 is 15 residues. Germline assignment: CDR1 KGHSH and CDR2 LQKENI. The CDR3 spells CASLTVNREGETQYF.

The V call is TRBV25-1, the J call TRBJ2-5; the D call of TRBD1 rests on TCRdb alone, since no DNA is present to check it. The length of the CDR3 is 15 residues. CDR1 is MGHDK and CDR2 is SYGVNS in the germline V gene. CDR3 sequence reads: CASSEFATEQETQYF.

The V call is TRBV20-1, the J call TRBJ2-1; without DNA, the TCRdb call of TRBD2 cannot be checked. CDR3 size: 14 residues. Germline V gene lookup returns CDR1 DFQATT and CDR2 SNEGSKA (reference sequence). CDR3 protein: CSARELTRGNEQFF.